The rows below give T cell receptor beta chains drawn from one sample of a study of T cells in Graves' hyperthyroidism and ophthalmopathy. TCRdb itself ran the multiplex PCR reads through MiXCR, one entry per CDR3 protein. Among about 640,000 distinct CDR3 sequences, about 20% were seen once, and the ten largest hold about 35%. Sequencing input: blood. These receptors came from a man aged 25 to 40 with Graves' ophthalmopathy. CDR3s include the opening cysteine and the closing phenylalanine or tryptophan. Each record gives: J gene, D gene, V gene, clone size, CDR3 protein, CDR3 DNA. The D gene is left open where the match is weak. Only part of the rows carry a size: once, few, many, or a class if the clone is expanded.

>TRBJ1-6|NA|TRBV7-2|few
CASSLRQAPGRNSPLHF
TGTGCCAGCAGCTTACGACAGGCTCCAGGGCGTAATTCACCCCTCCACTTT
>TRBJ1-5|NA|TRBV20-1|NA
CSASSGGANQPQHF
TGCAGTGCTAGCTCGGGAGGGGCCAATCAGCCCCAGCATTTT
>TRBJ1-1|NA|TRBV28|many
CASSLAGAPGTEAFF
TGTGCCAGCAGTTTAGCCGGGGCCCCGGGCACTGAAGCTTTCTTT
>TRBJ1-5|TRBD1|TRBV20-1|many
CSARDRGRGNQPQHF
TGCAGTGCTAGGGACAGGGGCCGGGGCAATCAGCCCCAGCATTTT
>TRBJ2-1|NA|TRBV9|many
CASSPRDAPYNEQFF
TGTGCCAGCAGCCCCCGGGACGCCCCCTACAATGAGCAGTTCTTC
>TRBJ1-5|NA|TRBV6-1|few
CASSPDRILSNQPQHF
TGTGCCAGCAGTCCTGACAGGATCCTTAGCAATCAGCCCCAGCATTTT
>TRBJ2-1|TRBD1|TRBV7-2|NA
CASSLDPGQGSPYEQFF
TGTGCCAGCAGCTTGGATCCGGGACAGGGTAGTCCCTACGAGCAGTTCTTC
>TRBJ2-7|NA|TRBV6-2/TRBV6-3|few
CASSSLFLQGGYYEQYF
TGTGCCAGCAGTTCCCTCTTCCTGCAGGGCGGATACTACGAGCAGTACTTC
>TRBJ1-1|NA|TRBV4-1|NA
CASSQQSEAFF
TGCGCCAGCAGCCAGCAGAGTGAAGCTTTCTTT
>TRBJ2-7|TRBD1|TRBV27|NA
CASAPGQGFEQYF
TGTGCCAGCGCTCCGGGACAGGGGTTCGAGCAGTACTTC
>TRBJ2-3|TRBD2|TRBV11-2|NA
CASSLLAGVEDTQYF
TGTGCCAGCAGCTTACTAGCGGGAGTCGAGGATACGCAGTATTTT
>TRBJ1-5|NA|TRBV7-8|many
CASSRTGGRQPQHF
TGTGCCAGCAGTCGAACGGGGGGCCGACAGCCCCAGCATTTT
>TRBJ2-6|NA|TRBV2|NA
CASQVEFSGANVLTF
TGTGCCAGTCAAGTAGAGTTCTCTGGGGCCAACGTCCTGACTTTC
>TRBJ1-5|NA|TRBV11-2|NA
CASSLEAGLSNQPQHF
TGTGCCAGCAGCTTAGAAGCGGGACTAAGCAATCAGCCCCAGCATTTT
>TRBJ2-7|TRBD2|TRBV20-1|NA
CSASGLAGLYEQYF
TGCAGTGCTAGCGGACTAGCGGGTCTGTACGAGCAGTACTTC
>TRBJ2-1|TRBD1|TRBV28|few
CASSFPRGLVYNEQFF
TGTGCCAGCAGTTTCCCCAGGGGGCTCGTGTACAATGAGCAGTTCTTC
>TRBJ1-5|TRBD1|TRBV14|NA
CASSQIPGQKYTSNQPQHF
TGTGCCAGCAGCCAAATTCCGGGACAGAAGTATACTAGCAATCAGCCCCAGCATTTT
>TRBJ2-3|NA|TRBV2|many
CASSARVPDTQYF
TGTGCCAGCAGTGCCAGGGTTCCAGATACGCAGTATTTT
>TRBJ2-1|TRBD1|TRBV7-9|NA
CASSARDRGSNEQFF
TGTGCCAGCAGCGCCCGGGACAGGGGTAGCAATGAGCAGTTCTTC
>TRBJ1-1|NA|TRBV29-1|NA
CGVEKEGPMNTEAFF
TGCGGCGTTGAAAAAGAGGGCCCCATGAACACTGAAGCTTTCTTT
>TRBJ1-5|NA|TRBV20-1|few
CSAREISRSSNQPQHF
TGCAGTGCTAGAGAAATCTCTAGGAGTAGCAATCAGCCCCAGCATTTT
>TRBJ1-5|NA|TRBV28|many
CASTPGGQPQHF
TGTGCCAGCACCCCGGGGGGTCAGCCCCAGCATTTT
>TRBJ1-1|TRBD1|TRBV5-1|NA
CASSPLGQGAQNTEAFF
TGCGCCAGCAGCCCCCTTGGACAGGGGGCGCAGAACACTGAAGCTTTCTTT
>TRBJ2-1|TRBD2|TRBV2|NA
CASSEERLAGIEQFF
TGTGCCAGCAGTGAAGAGCGACTAGCGGGAATTGAGCAGTTCTTC
>TRBJ1-5|TRBD1|TRBV6-1|few
CASSKLTGVQPQHF
TGTGCCAGCTCTAAGCTAACAGGGGTTCAGCCCCAGCATTTT
>TRBJ2-5|NA|TRBV5-1|NA
CASSPGRRGETQYF
TGCGCCAGCAGCCCGGGACGGAGAGGAGAGACCCAGTACTTC
>TRBJ2-3|NA|TRBV18|NA
CASSPETGLGQYF
TGTGCCAGCTCCCCAGAGACCGGTTTGGGACAGTATTTT
>TRBJ2-1|TRBD2|TRBV2|NA
CASIPTSGNYNEQFF
TGTGCCAGCATTCCTACTAGCGGAAACTACAATGAGCAGTTCTTC
>TRBJ2-7|TRBD2|TRBV20-1|few
CSAPRTSGSSYEQYF
TGCAGTGCCCCTAGGACTAGCGGGAGTTCTTACGAGCAGTACTTC
>TRBJ2-3|NA|TRBV28|many
CASAVPTDTQYF
TGTGCCAGCGCGGTGCCGACAGATACGCAGTATTTT
>TRBJ2-7|NA|TRBV2|NA
CASSEFGRADEQYF
TGTGCCAGCAGTGAATTCGGCAGGGCGGACGAGCAGTACTTC
>TRBJ2-6|NA|TRBV4-2|few
CASSQEEVSGANVLTF
TGTGCCAGCAGCCAAGAGGAGGTTTCTGGGGCCAACGTCCTGACTTTC
>TRBJ2-7|TRBD2|TRBV3-1|many
CASSPGRKGGYEQYF
TGTGCCAGCAGCCCCGGGCGGAAGGGAGGGTACGAGCAGTACTTC
>TRBJ2-3|NA|TRBV5-5|few
CASSSRDHTDTQYF
TGTGCCAGCAGCTCAAGGGACCACACAGATACGCAGTATTTT
>TRBJ2-1|TRBD1|TRBV13|NA
CASSLDGQGAPNEQFF
TGTGCCAGCAGCTTAGATGGGCAGGGGGCGCCCAATGAGCAGTTCTTC
>TRBJ2-3|TRBD2|TRBV9|NA
CASSVNFAGGPKEGDTQYF
TGTGCCAGCAGCGTAAATTTTGCGGGAGGGCCGAAGGAAGGAGATACGCAGTATTTT
>TRBJ2-1|TRBD2|TRBV27|NA
CASSLGEGRNEQFF
TGTGCCAGCAGTTTGGGGGAGGGCCGCAATGAGCAGTTCTTC
>TRBJ1-6|NA|TRBV30|many
CAWSPTGNTHNSPLHF
TGTGCCTGGAGCCCTACCGGGAACACCCATAATTCACCCCTCCACTTT
>TRBJ1-4|NA|TRBV24-1|NA
CATSDRLGEKLFF
TGTGCCACCAGTGACAGACTGGGTGAAAAACTGTTTTTT
>TRBJ2-1|TRBD2|TRBV7-6|many
CASSFGLASNEQFF
TGTGCCAGCAGCTTCGGACTAGCGAGCAATGAGCAGTTCTTC
>TRBJ1-4|NA|TRBV29-1|NA
CSVAGGTNEKLFF
TGCAGCGTTGCGGGGGGGACTAATGAAAAACTGTTTTTT
>TRBJ2-1|NA|TRBV19|NA
CASSIGASNEQFF
TGTGCCAGTAGTATAGGGGCCTCCAATGAGCAGTTCTTC
>TRBJ1-4|NA|TRBV6-2/TRBV6-3|once
CASRISSQAEKLFF
TGTGCCAGCAGGATTTCTTCCCAGGCTGAAAAACTGTTTTTT
>TRBJ2-7|NA|TRBV12-3/TRBV12-4|few
CASSLAQYEQYF
TGTGCCAGCAGTTTGGCACAGTACGAGCAGTACTTC
>TRBJ1-6|NA|TRBV19|NA
CASTTGYNSPLHF
TGTGCCAGTACTACAGGGTATAATTCACCCCTCCACTTT
>TRBJ2-1|NA|TRBV15|NA
CATSRDLKQFF
TGTGCCACCAGCAGAGATCTCAAGCAGTTCTTC
>TRBJ1-1|NA|TRBV6-1|many
CASSVMNTEAFF
TGTGCCAGCAGTGTTATGAACACTGAAGCTTTCTTT
>TRBJ2-7|TRBD1|TRBV7-9|NA
CASSLAKGQGTSYEQYF
TGTGCCAGCAGCTTAGCGAAGGGACAGGGGACCTCCTACGAGCAGTACTTC
>TRBJ2-7|NA|TRBV12-3/TRBV12-4|many
CASRPGLPSSYEQYF
TGTGCCAGCAGGCCGGGACTCCCTAGCTCCTACGAGCAGTACTTC
>TRBJ1-6|NA|TRBV27|many
CASSLSGTVNSPLHF
TGTGCCAGCAGTTTATCTGGCACCGTGAATTCACCCCTCCACTTT
>TRBJ1-4|NA|TRBV7-2|few
CASSLRTGLEGEKLFF
TGTGCCAGCAGCTTGCGGACGGGGCTCGAGGGTGAAAAACTGTTTTTT
>TRBJ1-1|NA|TRBV12-3/TRBV12-4|many
CASSREGGGREAFF
TGTGCCAGCAGCCGAGAGGGCGGGGGGCGCGAGGCTTTCTTT
>TRBJ1-4|NA|TRBV5-1|NA
CASSLGTVAINEKLFF
TGCGCCAGCAGCTTGGGCACTGTTGCAATTAATGAAAAACTGTTTTTT
>TRBJ2-3|TRBD2|TRBV20-1|many
CSASAGEGPDTQYF
TGCAGTGCAAGCGCGGGGGAGGGCCCAGATACGCAGTATTTT
>TRBJ2-6|NA|TRBV30|NA
CAWRPGLLKVGANVLTF
TGTGCCTGGAGGCCGGGACTCCTGAAGGTGGGGGCCAACGTCCTGACTTTC
>TRBJ2-6|NA|TRBV5-6|NA
CASSILFSGANVLTF
TGTGCCAGCAGCATACTATTCTCTGGGGCCAACGTCCTGACTTTC
>TRBJ2-1|TRBD2|TRBV19|NA
CASKSLAGLYNEQFF
TGTGCCAGTAAGAGCCTAGCGGGACTCTACAATGAGCAGTTCTTC
>TRBJ1-5|TRBD1|TRBV5-1|NA
CASRAGTDPNQPQHF
TGCGCCAGCAGGGCGGGGACAGACCCAAATCAGCCCCAGCATTTT
>TRBJ1-4|NA|TRBV5-4|few
CASSPPGVRLEPEKLFF
TGTGCCAGCAGCCCTCCGGGGGTGAGGCTTGAACCTGAAAAACTGTTTTTT
>TRBJ2-7|NA|TRBV7-9|few
CASSLGRGGQGEQYF
TGTGCCAGCAGCTTAGGACGTGGGGGGCAAGGCGAGCAGTACTTC